Below, 24 T cell receptor beta chains from the same sample are listed, as sequenced in a study of technical replicates of blood from a handful of donors. Profiled with immunoSEQ multiplex PCR; TCRdb holds only in-frame clones, not every one. The data show more than 65,000 clones, about nine tenths seen once. Sequencing was done on a sample of T cells isolated from PBMCs. These receptors all stem from a human donor in good health.

Written as DNA, the CDR3 is TGTGCCAGCAGTTGGCGGGAGATCGAGCAGTACTTC. This translates into CASSWREIEQYF. The J gene is TRBJ2-7, the V gene TRBV28; TRBD2 agrees at 7 bases. Per the germline V gene, CDR1 is MDHEN and CDR2 is SYDVKM. Trimming at V came to 4 bases and at J to 6 bases, leaving 3 bases not matched to a gene. This CDR3 is 12 amino acids long. The whole variable domain, filled in from reference TRBV28 and TRBJ2-7, reads DVKVTQSSRYLVKRTGEKVFLECVQDMDHENMFWYRQDPGLGLRLIYFSYDVKMKEKGDIPEGYSVSREKKERFSLILESASTNQTSMYLCASSWREIEQYFGPGTRLTVT.

This sequence joins TRBV2 and TRBJ2-1; a weak D match, TRBD2 (6 bases). CDR1 and CDR2 from the germline V gene are SNHLY and FYNNEI. The V end lost 5 bases, the J end lost 7 bases, and 15 bases lay between the germline ends. The CDR3 runs to 14 residues. The CDR3 loop is CASSNRDWINEQFF. The CDR3 DNA follows: TGTGCCAGCAGTAACCGGGACTGGATAAATGAGCAGTTCTTC. Supplemented by reference TRBV2 and TRBJ2-1, the full variable domain reads EPEVTQTPSHQVTQMGQEVILRCVPISNHLYFYWYRQILGQKVEFLVSFYNNEISEKSEIFDDQFSVERPDGSNFTLKIRSTKLEDSAMYFCASSNRDWINEQFFGPGTRLTVL.

The V call is TRBV29-1, the J call TRBJ2-3; D possibly corresponds to TRBD1 (5 bases). The CDR3 runs 15 residues. Germline lookup yields CDR1 SQVTM and CDR2 ANQGSEA. V gave up 7 bases and J gave up 3 bases, with 20 bases separating them. The CDR3 DNA reads TGCAGCGGTTATTTGACAGTACACTTTACAGATACGCAGTATTTT. Translated: CSGYLTVHFTDTQYF.

V is TRBV6-5 and J is TRBJ2-2, with D uncertain. The germline CDR1 and CDR2 sequences are MNHEY and SVGAGI. The length of the CDR3 is 11 residues. Trimming took off 8 bases at V and 7 bases at J, with 8 bases between the two ends. In nucleotides, the CDR3 is TGTGCCAGCCTCCGCGGCGGGGAGCTGTTTTTT. This translates into CASLRGGELFF.

The chain links TRBV5-4 to TRBJ1-1; D remains ambiguous. Between the trimmed V and J ends, which lost 5 bases and 1 base, there was a span of 3 bases. Germline loops: CDR1 SGHNT, CDR2 YYREEE (reference sequence). The CDR3 contains 11 residues. CDR3: CASSKNTEAFF. Written as DNA, the CDR3 is TGTGCCAGCAGTAAGAACACTGAAGCTTTCTTT.

This chain connects TRBV6-6 to TRBJ1-4; no clear D gene. Germline CDR1 reads MNHNY; CDR2 reads SVGAGI (reference sequence). Deletions cut 6 bases from V and 6 bases from J, with 8 bases between. The CDR3 length is 12 residues. CDR3 protein: CASSRSDEKLFF. CDR3 DNA sequence: TGTGCCAGCAGCAGATCTGATGAAAAACTGTTTTTT.

V gene TRBV7-8 combines with J gene TRBJ2-1; the match to TRBD2 covers 10 bases. Trimming cost V 5 bases and J 4 bases; bases outside gene matches: 8. The germline V gene has CDR1 SGHVS and CDR2 FQNEAQ. The CDR3 loop spans 16 amino acids. In DNA, the CDR3 is TGTGCCAGCAGCGCGGCTGGGACTAGCGCTTACAATGAGCAGTTCTTC. This sequence encodes CASSAAGTSAYNEQFF.

The V call is TRBV28, the J call TRBJ2-1; a weak D match, TRBD1 (6 bases). V dropped 3 bases and J dropped 2 bases, with 14 bases sitting between them. This CDR3 has 16 residues. In germline, CDR1 is MDHEN, CDR2 SYDVKM. CDR3 bases: TGTGCCAGCAGTTTCGGCGGGTACAGGGCCTACAATGAGCAGTTCTTC. It encodes CASSFGGYRAYNEQFF.

J is TRBJ1-1 and V is TRBV19; 7 bases match TRBD1. Per the germline V gene, CDR1 is LNHDA and CDR2 is SQIVND (reference sequence). This CDR3 spans 15 amino acids. With 4 bases clipped from V and 0 bases from J, the junction kept 5 bases outside the gene matches. For the CDR3, the DNA is TGTGCCAGTAGTAGGGGACAGAGCATGAACACTGAAGCTTTCTTT. It translates to CASSRGQSMNTEAFF.

The genes are TRBV5-1 and TRBJ1-2; 8 bases map to TRBD1. Germline V gene sequence: CDR1 SGHRS, CDR2 YFSETQ. The CDR3 has 13 amino acids. Unmatched junction bases numbered 7, after V lost 6 bases and J lost 6 bases. The CDR3 reads CASTVTGADGYTF. The CDR3 region has the DNA TGCGCCAGCACTGTGACAGGGGCGGATGGCTACACCTTC.

The chain combines TRBV18 with TRBJ1-2; D is unresolved. The V end lost 0 bases, the J end lost 2 bases, and 10 bases lay between the germline ends. The germline gives CDR1 KGHSH, CDR2 LQKENI. This CDR3 region has 15 residues. CDR3 DNA sequence: TGTGCCAGCTCACCACCGGCGGGGAAGAACTATGGCTACACCTTC. Translation gives CASSPPAGKNYGYTF.

This clone was seen once. The CDR3 is CASSEDRVNTEAFF. In DNA, the CDR3 is TGTGCCAGCAGTGAAGACAGAGTAAACACTGAAGCTTTCTTT. This chain uses TRBV6-1 with TRBJ1-1; no clear D gene. Germline CDR1 reads MNHNS; CDR2 reads SASEGT. The CDR3 loop spans 14 amino acids. Trimming cost V 1 base and J 2 bases, with 8 bases left between them.

The V gene is TRBV9, the J gene TRBJ2-7; 10 nucleotides align to TRBD2. Germline-derived CDR1 and CDR2 are SGDLS and YYNGEE. V gave up 3 bases and J gave up 7 bases; unmatched junction bases: 4. The CDR3 runs to 13 residues. CDR3 coding DNA: TGTGCCAGCAGCGAGTCGGGACTAGCGGAGCAGTACTTC. The encoded protein is CASSESGLAEQYF.

In its sample, this clone was seen a few times. V gene TRBV19 combines with J gene TRBJ1-2; the match to TRBD1 covers 11 bases. Germline V gene sequence: CDR1 LNHDA, CDR2 SQIVND (reference sequence). The CDR3 has 15 amino acids. V shed 1 base and J 8 bases; nucleotides not matched to a gene: 6. The chain's CDR3 is CASSIVPGQGDGYTF. As DNA, the CDR3 is TGTGCCAGTAGTATAGTACCGGGACAGGGGGACGGCTACACCTTC.

The V gene is TRBV27, the J gene TRBJ1-1; no reliable D call. Germline lookup yields CDR1 MNHEY and CDR2 SMNVEV (reference sequence). Trimming removed 4 bases at V and 6 bases at J, with 9 bases between. This CDR3 comprises 12 residues. The CDR3 nucleotides are TGTGCCAGCAGTTCACGGTCGGCTGAAGCTTTCTTT. Translated: CASSSRSAEAFF.

The chain recombines TRBV10-1 with TRBJ2-1; 8 bases are shared with TRBD2. CDR3 length: 16 residues. Germline V gene sequence: CDR1 WNHNN, CDR2 SYGVQD (reference sequence). V shed 3 bases, J shed 7 bases, and the junction held 11 bases outside the gene matches. The CDR3 region has the DNA TGCGCCAGCAGTGAAACTTGGCTAGCGGGTCCGAATGAGCAGTTCTTC. Residues: CASSETWLAGPNEQFF.

CDR3 in DNA: TGTGCCAGCAGCCTAGGAGAACTAGCGGGAGGAGAGACCCAGTACTTC. It codes for CASSLGELAGGETQYF. V is TRBV7-2 and J is TRBJ2-5; the match to TRBD2 covers 12 bases. Looked up from germline, CDR1 is SGHTA and CDR2 is FQGNSA. The junction had 8 bases not matched to a gene; V was cut back by 5 bases and J by 4 bases. The CDR3 is made up of 16 amino acids.

The chain links TRBV11-2 to TRBJ2-4; D unresolved. The CDR3 spans 12 residues. From germline, CDR1 is SGHAT and CDR2 FQNNGV. V lost 4 bases and J lost 6, with 7 bases in between. The CDR3 loop is CASSSGINIQYF. As DNA, the CDR3 is TGTGCCAGCAGCTCCGGTATAAACATTCAGTACTTC.

This clone was detected only once. V gene TRBV5-4 combines with J gene TRBJ2-3; the match to TRBD1 covers 12 bases. Germline V gives CDR1 SGHNT, CDR2 YYREEE (reference sequence). This CDR3 spans 17 amino acids. The ends lost 4 bases at V and 3 bases at J; junction bases unmatched: 9. The CDR3: CASSLRRDRGRTDTQYF. The CDR3 DNA sequence: TGTGCCAGCAGCCTAAGGCGGGACAGGGGGCGAACAGATACGCAGTATTTT.

This rearrangement joins TRBV19 to TRBJ1-5; TRBD1 might be the D (6 bases). The V end lost 8 bases, the J end lost 7 bases, and 21 bases lay between the germline ends. CDR3 length: 15 amino acids. Germline V lookup: CDR1 LNHDA, CDR2 SQIVND (reference sequence). The CDR3 DNA sequence: TGTGCCAGTGGCCTTGATTGGGACATCGCCCAGCCCCAGCATTTT. It is translated as CASGLDWDIAQPQHF.

V is TRBV5-6 and J is TRBJ2-5; possibly TRBD2 for D (5 bases). In germline, CDR1 is SGHDT, CDR2 YYEEEE. Trimming removed 7 bases at V and 3 bases at J, with 16 bases between. There are 14 residues in the CDR3. Here the CDR3 reads CASALGLAEETQYF. For the CDR3, the DNA is TGTGCCAGCGCTCTCGGGCTAGCAGAAGAGACCCAGTACTTC.

The chain is built from TRBV6-5 and TRBJ1-2; D possibly corresponds to TRBD1 (5 bases). The CDR3 spans 14 residues. Germline V gene data show CDR1 as MNHEY and CDR2 as SVGAGI. Trimming left V 6 bases short and J 0 bases short, with 11 bases between. Written as DNA, the CDR3 is TGTGCCAGCAGCCCGGACACTACTAACTATGGCTACACCTTC. Translation gives CASSPDTTNYGYTF.

This sequence joins TRBV4-2 and TRBJ2-5; D is possibly TRBD2 (5 bases). Trimming removed 1 base at V and 4 bases at J, with 10 bases between. Germline CDR1 is LGHNA and CDR2 is YNFKEQ. This CDR3 has 14 residues. The CDR3 loop is CASSQGGGGETQYF. CDR3 bases: TGTGCCAGCAGCCAAGGTGGAGGAGGAGAGACCCAGTACTTC.

The rearrangement links TRBV29-1 to TRBJ1-1; D is undetermined. This CDR3 is 10 amino acids long. CDR1 is SQVTM, CDR2 ANQGSEA, per germline. Between the trimmed V and J ends, which lost 4 bases and 7 bases, there was a span of 7 bases. The CDR3 DNA reads as TGCAGCGTTGCCGCGCTTGAAGCTTTCTTT. This translates into CSVAALEAFF. Filled out from reference TRBV29-1 and TRBJ1-1, the complete variable domain reads SAVISQKPSRDICQRGTSLTIQCQVDSQVTMMFWYRQQPGQSLTLIATANQGSEATYESGFVIDKFPISRPNLTFSTLTVSNMSPEDSSIYLCSVAALEAFFGQGTRLTVV.